This T cell receptor (beta chain) was captured in a study of T cells in Graves' hyperthyroidism and ophthalmopathy. Findings and caveats of the study: It was a median approximately 6.9 months before onset that the model predicted ophthalmopathy.

This clonotype has more than one count but fewer than ten. What it binds is not known. RNA transcripts provided the source from which TCR beta CDR3 regions were amplified. TCR CDR3 regions were first amplified by RT-PCR with HTBI primers. One entry per CDR3 protein results from TCRdb running MiXCR on the multiplex PCR reads. The sample has some 800,000 distinct CDR3 sequences, roughly 40% seen once. V was trimmed by 2 bases and J by 4 bases, leaving 3 bases between them. The CDR3 totals 12 residues. CDR1 MNHEY and CDR2 SVGAGI come from the germline V gene. The TCR originated in a man younger than 35 with Graves' hyperthyroidism. The chain couples TRBV6-5 to TRBJ1-5; D is ambiguous. Sequencing was done on a sample of blood. The chain's CDR3 is CASSYENQPQHF. The CDR3, as DNA: TGTGCCAGCAGTTACGAGAATCAGCCCCAGCATTTT.